This T cell receptor (beta chain) came from a study of somatic mutations in cytotoxic T cells in rheumatoid arthritis. The V and J ends lost 2 bases and 1 base, in that order; junction bases with no gene match: 3. The CDR3 extends over 15 amino acids. Germline values: CDR1 SEHNR, CDR2 FQNEAQ (reference sequence). Profiled with immunoSEQ multiplex PCR; TCRdb holds only in-frame clones, not every one. The data contain some 23,000 clones, roughly 80% of them seen just once; the ten biggest clones take up about 3.8%. The clonotype comes from an adult with rheumatoid arthritis. The rearrangement links TRBV7-9 to TRBJ2-7; TRBD2 aligns across 9 bases. Input material: CD8+ T cells sorted from blood. CDR3: CASSLSGGRSYEQYF. The CDR3 DNA is TGTGCCAGCAGCTTAAGCGGGGGGCGATCCTACGAGCAGTACTTC.